One and the same sample provided the 20 T cell receptor beta chains below, sequenced in a study of beta chain features in type 1 diabetes. The study's findings and limits: In all four CD4+ subsets, TCRB CDR3 length was significantly, moderately reduced in type 1 diabetes.

As every portion of the isolated RNA was reverse transcribed, the sequencing read expressed TCRB transcripts. Generated by immunoSEQ multiplex PCR, the TCRdb table keeps only in-frame clones and is missing some. This repertoire shows 310,000 or so clones, 9.3% found once; its top ten account for roughly 0.99%. No cognate antigen is known for these TCRs. The source material was central memory CD4+ T cells from blood. Receptor source: a man in his thirties or forties with type 1 diabetes.

The chain links TRBV11-2 to TRBJ2-5; no definite D call. V dropped 4 bases and J dropped 4 bases, with 10 bases sitting between them. The length of the CDR3 is 13 residues. Germline V lookup: CDR1 SGHAT, CDR2 FQNNGV. CDR3 loop: CASSSEVVETQYF. CDR3 DNA: TGTGCCAGCAGCTCCGAAGTTGTAGAGACCCAGTACTTC.

This clone turned up a few times. The gene calls are TRBV5-1 and TRBJ2-1; the D gene is possibly TRBD2 (5 bases). From germline, CDR1 is SGHRS and CDR2 YFSETQ. The V and J ends lost 3 bases and 7 bases respectively, with 14 bases between them. The CDR3 sequence is 14 residues long. The DNA of the CDR3 is TGCGCCAGCAGCTCGGACTCCTCGGGGAATGAGCAGTTCTTC. This translates into CASSSDSSGNEQFF. Filled out from reference TRBV5-1 and TRBJ2-1, the complete variable domain reads KAGVTQTPRYLIKTRGQQVTLSCSPISGHRSVSWYQQTPGQGLQFLFEYFSETQRNKGNFPGRFSGRQFSNSRSEMNVSTLELGDSALYLCASSSDSSGNEQFFGPGTRLTVL.

The J gene is TRBJ2-3, the V gene TRBV5-8; the D gene could be TRBD1 or TRBD2 (5 bases each). Germline loops: CDR1 SGHTS, CDR2 YDEGEE. The CDR3 totals 15 residues. Trimming took 4 bases from V and 1 from J, leaving 13 bases between them. The CDR3 here is CASSRGTERTDTQYF. CDR3 coding DNA: TGTGCCAGCAGCAGAGGGACGGAACGCACAGATACGCAGTATTTT.

This chain joins TRBV7-2 and TRBJ2-1; D possibly corresponds to TRBD1 (6 bases). CDR3 length equals 14 residues. Germline CDR1 is SGHTA and CDR2 is FQGNSA. The V end was cut by 0 bases, the J end by 5 bases, with 8 bases between. CDR3 DNA: TGTGCCAGCAGCTTAGCCACAGGGAACAATGAGCAGTTCTTC. As protein: CASSLATGNNEQFF.

Many counts were recorded for this clone. The gene calls are TRBV11-2 and TRBJ1-1, with D unresolved. The CDR3 length is 13 residues. The V end lost 0 bases, the J end lost 0 bases, and 2 bases lay between the germline ends. Germline V gene lookup returns CDR1 SGHAT and CDR2 FQNNGV. The CDR3 loop reads CASSLELNTEAFF. The CDR3 DNA follows: TGTGCCAGCAGCTTAGAATTGAACACTGAAGCTTTCTTT.

The rearrangement links TRBV4-1 to TRBJ2-7, with D perhaps assigned TRBD1 or TRBD2 (6 bases each). Per germline, CDR1 MGHRA and CDR2 YSYEKL. With 0 bases removed from V and 2 bases from J, the gap between germline ends came to 11 bases. This CDR3 comprises 15 residues. CDR3: CASSQDGGQPYEQYF. CDR3 nucleotide sequence: TGCGCCAGCAGCCAAGACGGGGGCCAGCCCTACGAGCAGTACTTC.

This rearrangement joins TRBV7-9 to TRBJ1-2, with TRBD1 matching over 7 bases. Germline V CDR1 and CDR2: SEHNR, FQNEAQ (reference sequence). V shed 3 bases and J 6 bases; nucleotides not matched to a gene: 10. The CDR3 runs to 15 residues. Here the CDR3 reads CASSFGTAEGHGYTF. The CDR3, as DNA: TGTGCCAGCAGCTTTGGGACAGCTGAGGGGCATGGCTACACCTTC.

The V call is TRBV9, the J call TRBJ2-3; D call uncertain. CDR1 SGDLS and CDR2 YYNGEE come from the germline V gene. Trimming left V 0 bases short and J 5 bases short, with 13 bases between. CDR3 length: 15 residues. The CDR3 sequence is CASSVVALSGDTQYF. CDR3 DNA sequence: TGTGCCAGCAGCGTAGTGGCCCTTTCGGGAGATACGCAGTATTTT.

The chain uses TRBV5-1 and TRBJ2-7; 8 bases align to TRBD2. Germline values: CDR1 SGHRS, CDR2 YFSETQ. The CDR3 extends over 14 amino acids. The trim removed 0 bases at V and 6 bases at J, leaving 5 bases unmatched. CDR3 loop: CASSLERGRGEQYF. The CDR3 DNA sequence: TGCGCCAGCAGCTTGGAGCGGGGGCGAGGCGAGCAGTACTTC.

As regards this clone: This clone may be a read error of a much larger clone one base away. The V gene is TRBV4-3, the J gene TRBJ2-3; D tentatively reads TRBD1 or TRBD2 (5 bases each). The length of the CDR3 is 14 residues. Trimming stripped 1 base from V and 0 bases from J, with 5 bases between. From germline, CDR1 is LGHNA and CDR2 YSLEER. The CDR3 sequence: CASSQGDSTDTQYF. The CDR3 coding sequence is TGCGCCAGCAGCCAAGGGGACAGCACAGATACGCAGTATTTT.

J is TRBJ1-1 and V is TRBV5-1; D not resolved. CDR3 size: 15 residues. Trimming removed 0 bases at V and 1 base at J, with 10 bases between. The germline gives CDR1 SGHRS, CDR2 YFSETQ. The CDR3 loop is CASSLADQRNTEAFF. The CDR3 nucleotides are TGCGCCAGCAGCTTGGCAGACCAACGGAACACTGAAGCTTTCTTT.

This clone occurred a few times. The J gene is TRBJ1-2, the V gene TRBV7-9; 9 bases are shared with TRBD1. In germline, CDR1 is SEHNR, CDR2 FQNEAQ (reference sequence). This CDR3 comprises 14 residues. J lost 6 bases, V lost 5 bases, and 7 bases had no gene match. The CDR3 DNA follows: TGTGCCAGCAGCCGCGGGGACAGGGAGGATGGCTACACCTTC. It codes for CASSRGDREDGYTF.

The V gene is TRBV11-2, the J gene TRBJ2-5; weak D call: TRBD1 (7 bases). Germline V gives CDR1 SGHAT, CDR2 FQNNGV. CDR3 length: 13 amino acids. The V gene lost 0 bases and the J gene lost 14 bases, with 16 bases spanning the gap. The CDR3 DNA follows: TGTGCCAGCAGCTTAGAGTTCGGAGGGGGCGTATACTTC. Protein sequence: CASSLEFGGGVYF.

This clone has only a few counts. This same CDR3 is encoded by further DNA sequences in the sample. The genes are TRBV4-1 and TRBJ2-3; D may be TRBD1 or TRBD2 (6 bases each). Germline assignment: CDR1 MGHRA and CDR2 YSYEKL. This CDR3 spans 15 amino acids. Trimming cost V 4 bases and J 3 bases, with 14 bases left between them. Written as DNA, the CDR3 is TGCGCCAGCAGCCTCGGAGGGGGTCGGACAGATACGCAGTATTTT. This encodes CASSLGGGRTDTQYF.

The rearrangement uses TRBV5-6 and TRBJ2-7, with 10 bases lining up with TRBD1. The germline V gene encodes CDR1 SGHDT and CDR2 YYEEEE. V trimming: 4 bases; J trimming: 2 bases; junction bases outside the gene matches: 9. The CDR3 is 16 residues long. CDR3 sequence: CASSPTGGGGTYEQYF. The CDR3 DNA reads TGTGCCAGCAGCCCGACAGGGGGCGGTGGGACCTACGAGCAGTACTTC.

The rearrangement links TRBV7-9 to TRBJ2-1; possibly TRBD2 for D (5 bases). Germline lookup yields CDR1 SEHNR and CDR2 FQNEAQ (reference sequence). Between the trimmed V and J ends, which lost 0 bases and 0 bases, there was a span of 6 bases. The CDR3 sequence is 15 residues long. CDR3 DNA: TGTGCCAGCAGCTTAGCGGGGAGCTCCTACAATGAGCAGTTCTTC. This gives the protein CASSLAGSSYNEQFF. Based on the CDR3 plus reference TRBV7-9 and TRBJ2-1, the full variable domain is DTGVSQNPRHKITKRGQNVTFRCDPISEHNRLYWYRQTLGQGPEFLTYFQNEAQLEKSRLLSDRFSAERPKGSFSTLEIQRTEQGDSAMYLCASSLAGSSYNEQFFGPGTRLTVL.

The V and J genes are TRBV28 and TRBJ1-4; tentative D call: TRBD1 (5 bases). V was shortened by 3 bases and J by 2 bases, with 7 bases between the two germline ends. Germline CDR1 MDHEN, CDR2 SYDVKM. The CDR3 sequence is 14 residues long. CDR3 loop: CASSFGGTNEKLFF. In DNA form, the CDR3 reads TGTGCCAGCAGTTTCGGGGGGACTAATGAAAAACTGTTTTTT.

In its sample, this clone was seen a few times. J is TRBJ2-7 and V is TRBV13, with 7 bases matching TRBD1. Germline V gene lookup returns CDR1 PRHDT and CDR2 FYEKMQ (reference sequence). The CDR3 runs to 14 residues. Trimming removed 1 base from V and 5 bases from J; junction bases left unmatched: 5. CDR3 in DNA: TGTGCCAGCAGCTTAGCCGACAGGGACCACGAGCAGTACTTC. Amino acid sequence: CASSLADRDHEQYF.

This clone was observed a few times. The genes are TRBV27 and TRBJ1-2, with 9 bases matching TRBD1. The J segment lost 0 bases and the V segment lost 6 bases, leaving 5 bases of the junction unmatched. The CDR3 runs 15 residues. Per germline, CDR1 MNHEY and CDR2 SMNVEV (reference sequence). CDR3 loop: CASSRTGEANYGYTF. The CDR3 region has the DNA TGTGCCAGCAGCCGGACAGGGGAGGCTAACTATGGCTACACCTTC.

This clone was seen a few times. V usage is TRBV15 and J usage is TRBJ2-3; 10 bases agree with TRBD1. The CDR3 length is 15 residues. V was clipped by 1 base and J by 6 bases; unmatched bases: 4. Germline assignment: CDR1 LNHNV and CDR2 YYDKDF (reference sequence). The CDR3 DNA is TGTGCCACCAGCAGAGGACAGGGGGCATCTGATACGCAGTATTTT. Its protein product is CATSRGQGASDTQYF.